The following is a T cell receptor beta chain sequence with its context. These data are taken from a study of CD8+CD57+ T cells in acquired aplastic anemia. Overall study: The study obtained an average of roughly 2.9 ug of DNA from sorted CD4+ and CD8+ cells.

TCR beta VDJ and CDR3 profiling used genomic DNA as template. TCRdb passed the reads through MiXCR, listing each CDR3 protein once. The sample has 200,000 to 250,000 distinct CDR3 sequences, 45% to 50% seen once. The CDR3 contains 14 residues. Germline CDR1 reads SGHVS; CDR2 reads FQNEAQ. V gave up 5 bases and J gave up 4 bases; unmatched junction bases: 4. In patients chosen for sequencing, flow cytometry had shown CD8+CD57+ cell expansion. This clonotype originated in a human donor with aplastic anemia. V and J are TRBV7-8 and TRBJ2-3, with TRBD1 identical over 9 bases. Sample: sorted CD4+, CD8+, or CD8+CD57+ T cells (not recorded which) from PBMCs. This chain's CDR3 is CASSQTGGADTQYF. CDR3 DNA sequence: TGTGCCAGCAGCCAAACAGGGGGCGCAGATACGCAGTATTTT.